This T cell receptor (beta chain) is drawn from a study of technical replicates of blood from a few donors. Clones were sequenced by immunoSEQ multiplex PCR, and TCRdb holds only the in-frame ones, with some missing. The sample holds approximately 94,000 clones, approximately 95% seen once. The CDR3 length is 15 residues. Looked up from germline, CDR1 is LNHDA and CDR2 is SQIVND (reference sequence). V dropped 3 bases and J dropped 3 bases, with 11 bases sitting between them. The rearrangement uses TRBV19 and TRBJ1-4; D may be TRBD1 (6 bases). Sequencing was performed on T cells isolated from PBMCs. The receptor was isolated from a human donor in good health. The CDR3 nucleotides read TGTGCCAGTAGTATCATCAGGGGCCCTAATGAAAAACTGTTTTTT. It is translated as CASSIIRGPNEKLFF.